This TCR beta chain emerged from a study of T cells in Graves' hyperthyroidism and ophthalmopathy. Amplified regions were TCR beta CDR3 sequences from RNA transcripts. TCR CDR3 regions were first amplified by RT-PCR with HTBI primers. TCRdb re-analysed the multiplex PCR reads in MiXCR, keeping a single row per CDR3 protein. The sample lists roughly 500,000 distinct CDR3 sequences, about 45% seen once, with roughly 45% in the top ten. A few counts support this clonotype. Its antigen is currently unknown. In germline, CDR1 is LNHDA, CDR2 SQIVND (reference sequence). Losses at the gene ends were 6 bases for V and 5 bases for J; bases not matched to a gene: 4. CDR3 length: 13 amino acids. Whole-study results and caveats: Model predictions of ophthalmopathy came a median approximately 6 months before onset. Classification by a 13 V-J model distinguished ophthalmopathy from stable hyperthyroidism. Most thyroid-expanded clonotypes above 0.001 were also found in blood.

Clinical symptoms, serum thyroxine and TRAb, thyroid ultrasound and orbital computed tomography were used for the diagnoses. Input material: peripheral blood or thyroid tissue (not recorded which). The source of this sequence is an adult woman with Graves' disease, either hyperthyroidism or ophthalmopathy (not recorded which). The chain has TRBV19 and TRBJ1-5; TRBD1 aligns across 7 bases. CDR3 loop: CASSDREYQPQHF. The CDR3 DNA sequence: TGTGCCAGTAGCGACAGGGAATATCAGCCCCAGCATTTT.